These T cell receptor beta chains were read from a single sample in a study of CD8 T cells in Susac syndrome. In TCRdb, the immunoSEQ multiplex PCR reads were re-called with MiXCR into one record per CDR3 protein. The sample records some 150,000 distinct CDR3 sequences, roughly 96% being singletons. What was sequenced was CD4+ T cells from PBMCs. These receptors all come from a human donor with Susac syndrome. CDR3s include the opening cysteine and the closing phenylalanine or tryptophan. Fields, in order: clone size, V gene, J gene, D gene, CDR3 DNA, CDR3 protein. D genes are given only for firm matches. The size of a clone is reported for some rows only, either as once, few or many, or as a class for expanded clones.

>once|TRBV12-3/TRBV12-4|TRBJ2-5|NA
TGTGCCAGCAGGGACCGGGGGACCCAGTACTTC
CASRDRGTQYF
>NA|TRBV29-1|TRBJ1-5|TRBD1
TGCAGCGTTAATCCGGGACAGAATCAGCCCCAGCATTTT
CSVNPGQNQPQHF
>NA|TRBV20-1|TRBJ2-5|NA
TGCAGTGCTAGAGGGGTTAGGGTTGAAGAGACCCAGTACTTC
CSARGVRVEETQYF
>NA|TRBV18|TRBJ1-1|NA
TGTGCCAGCTCAGAGCTCAGGGGTTCGGGCACTGAAGCTTTCTTT
CASSELRGSGTEAFF
>once|TRBV2|TRBJ2-7|TRBD1
TGTGCCAGCACTAGGGACAGGGGCTCCGAGCAGTACTTC
CASTRDRGSEQYF
>NA|TRBV20-1|TRBJ2-7|TRBD1
TGCAGTGCTAGGGATCCTGGGGACAGATGGTACGAGCAGTACTTC
CSARDPGDRWYEQYF
>few|TRBV12-3/TRBV12-4|TRBJ2-7|TRBD1
TGTGCCAGCAGTGGGGACAGGAGGCAGTACTTC
CASSGDRRQYF
>NA|TRBV29-1|TRBJ1-4|NA
TGCAGCGTTGCCGTTTATAATGAAAAACTGTTTTTT
CSVAVYNEKLFF
>NA|TRBV4-3|TRBJ2-2|NA
TGCGCCAGCAGCCAAGACTCGGGCAGGAGGAACACCGGGGAGCTGTTTTTT
CASSQDSGRRNTGELFF
>once|TRBV6-6|TRBJ1-1|NA
TGTGCCAGCAGGGAATCATCAACTGAAGCTTTCTTT
CASRESSTEAFF
>NA|TRBV7-8|TRBJ2-3|TRBD2
TGTGCCAGCAGCTTCGGGGGGGCTACAGATACGCAGTATTTT
CASSFGGATDTQYF
>NA|TRBV3-1|TRBJ1-2|NA
TGTGCCAGCAGCCAAGATTTCGGGGTCCCCTATGGCTACACCTTC
CASSQDFGVPYGYTF
>NA|TRBV2|TRBJ2-5|NA
TGTGCCAGCTGCCCCGGACGCACTGGGAAGACCCAGTACTTC
CASCPGRTGKTQYF
>NA|TRBV6-6|TRBJ1-2|NA
TGTGCCAGCAATCAGGGGATCAGCTATGGCTACACCTTC
CASNQGISYGYTF
>NA|TRBV29-1|TRBJ1-6|NA
TGCAGCTGCTCCCGAGCCCTCAATAATTCACCCCTCCACTTT
CSCSRALNNSPLHF
>once|TRBV20-1|TRBJ2-1|TRBD1
TGCAGTGCTAGAAGGACAGGAAGGGGTGAGCAGTTCTTC
CSARRTGRGEQFF